The T cell receptor beta chain described here comes from a study of control samples from healthy donors and cancer patients. The V gene's germline CDR1 is SEHNR and CDR2 FQNEAQ (reference sequence). V was clipped by 5 bases and J by 6 bases, with 19 bases between them. The CDR3 runs 15 residues. Produced via immunoSEQ multiplex PCR; TCRdb's table is partial and in-frame only. The data contain 100,000 to 150,000 clones, roughly 86% of them singletons. The receptor was isolated from a man between 60 and 75 years old in good health. This sequence joins TRBV7-9 and TRBJ1-1; D is unresolved. The material sequenced was blood. CDR3 sequence (DNA): TGTGCCAGCAGCCCTGTTGAGCCTAAGGCCCCTGAAGCTTTCTTT. Amino acid sequence: CASSPVEPKAPEAFF.